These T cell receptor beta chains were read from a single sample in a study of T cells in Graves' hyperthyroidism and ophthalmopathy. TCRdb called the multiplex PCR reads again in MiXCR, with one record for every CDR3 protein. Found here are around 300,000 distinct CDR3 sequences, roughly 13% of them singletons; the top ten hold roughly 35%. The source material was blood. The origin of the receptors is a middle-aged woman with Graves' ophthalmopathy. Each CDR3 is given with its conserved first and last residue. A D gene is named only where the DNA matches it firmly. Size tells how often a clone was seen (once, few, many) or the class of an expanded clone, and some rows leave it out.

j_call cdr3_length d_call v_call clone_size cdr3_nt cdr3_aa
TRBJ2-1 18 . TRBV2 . TGTGCCAGCTCACCACAACCACAAAGGGACAACTACTACAATGAGCAGTTCTTC CASSPQPQRDNYYNEQFF
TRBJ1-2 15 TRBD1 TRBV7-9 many TGTGCCAGCAGCTCCGGGACAGGGGGCTCTAATGGCTACACCTTC CASSSGTGGSNGYTF
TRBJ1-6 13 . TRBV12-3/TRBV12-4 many TGTGCCAGCAGTTTATCTCAGGGCGGTCCCCTCCACTTT CASSLSQGGPLHF
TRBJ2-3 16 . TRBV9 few TGTGCCAGCAGCGTAGAATCTAGTCTTACGACAGATACGCAGTATTTT CASSVESSLTTDTQYF
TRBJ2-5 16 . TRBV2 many TGTGCCAGCAGTGGTGACGGGGGGCTTAAACAAGAGACCCAGTACTTC CASSGDGGLKQETQYF
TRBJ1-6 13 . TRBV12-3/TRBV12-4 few TGTGCCAGCAGACCCGACTGGAGTTCACCCCTCCACTTT CASRPDWSSPLHF
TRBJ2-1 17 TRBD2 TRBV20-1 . TGCAGTGCTAGCGCGCTAGCGGGGGGGGGCTCCTACAATGAGCAGTTCTTC CSASALAGGGSYNEQFF
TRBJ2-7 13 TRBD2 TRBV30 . TGTGCCTGGGCCGGGACTAGCATCTACGAGCAGTACTTC CAWAGTSIYEQYF
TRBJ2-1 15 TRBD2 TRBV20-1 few TGCAGTGCTAGAGATAGGCTAGCGGGGGACGATGAGCAGTTCTTC CSARDRLAGDDEQFF
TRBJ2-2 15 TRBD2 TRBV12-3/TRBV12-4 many TGTGCCAGCAGAGGACTAGCGGGTCTCGCCGGGGAGCTGTTTTTT CASRGLAGLAGELFF
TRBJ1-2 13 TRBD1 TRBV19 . TGTGCCAGTAGTACCAGGGGGGGCTATGGCTACACCTTC CASSTRGGYGYTF
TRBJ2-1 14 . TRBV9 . TGTGCCAGCAGCGCTTTGGGCGGATACAATGAGCAGTTCTTC CASSALGGYNEQFF
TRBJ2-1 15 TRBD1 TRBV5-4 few TGTGCCAGCAGCTTGACCACAGGGGGTGATAATGAGCAGTTCTTC CASSLTTGGDNEQFF
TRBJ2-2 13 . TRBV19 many TGTGCCAGTAGTCAGCAGGGAACCGGGGAGCTGTTTTTT CASSQQGTGELFF
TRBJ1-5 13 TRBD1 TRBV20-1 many TGCAGTGCCAGGGGGCCGTCCGATCAGCCCCAGCATTTT CSARGPSDQPQHF
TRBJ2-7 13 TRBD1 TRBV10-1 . TGCGCCAGCAGTGATGGGACAGGCTACGAGCAGTACTTC CASSDGTGYEQYF
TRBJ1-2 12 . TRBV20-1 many TGCAGTGCTAGAGACACGGCTTATGGCTACACCTTC CSARDTAYGYTF
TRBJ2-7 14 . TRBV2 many TGTGCCTGGACCGGGCCAGTGAGTACCTACGAGCAGTACTTC CAWTGPVSTYEQYF
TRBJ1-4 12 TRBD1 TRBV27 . TGTGCCAGCAGTCAGACAGGGTCAAAACTGTTTTTT CASSQTGSKLFF
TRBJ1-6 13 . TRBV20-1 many TGCAGTGCTAGCAAGGGGGTTGACTCACCCCTCCACTTT CSASKGVDSPLHF
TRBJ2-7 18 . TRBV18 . TGTGCCAGCTCCCTAAGGGACGTAAGACTAGGAGTCCCCTACGAGCAGTACTTC CASSLRDVRLGVPYEQYF
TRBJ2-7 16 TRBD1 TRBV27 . TGTGCCAGCAGTTTATCGTACAGGGGAAGCTCCTACGAGCAGTACTTC CASSLSYRGSSYEQYF
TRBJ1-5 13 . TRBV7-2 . TGTGCCAGCGGGCCCTATAGCGATCAGCCCCAGCATTTT CASGPYSDQPQHF
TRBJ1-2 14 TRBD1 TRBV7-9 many TGTGCCAGCAGCTCGGACAGGGGGCTTTATGGCTACACCTTC CASSSDRGLYGYTF
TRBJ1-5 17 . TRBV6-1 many TGTGCCAGCAGTGAAGCGCAGGGTTTTCGGACTAATCAGCCCCAGCATTTT CASSEAQGFRTNQPQHF
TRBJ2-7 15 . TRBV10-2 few TGCGCCAGCAGTAGCGGGGGACAGGGCTCCTACGAGCAGTACTTC CASSSGGQGSYEQYF
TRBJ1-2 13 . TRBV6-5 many TGTGCCAGCAGTTACTCAGGGGTGTATGGCTACACCTTC CASSYSGVYGYTF
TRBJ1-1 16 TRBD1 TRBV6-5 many TGTGCCAGCAGTTTGGGACAGGGCTTTCGAAACACTGAAGCTTTCTTT CASSLGQGFRNTEAFF
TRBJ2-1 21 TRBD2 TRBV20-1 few TGCAGTGCTAGAGAACAGAGAATGACTAGCGGGGCGCAGGGCTCCTACAATGAGCAGTTCTTC CSAREQRMTSGAQGSYNEQFF
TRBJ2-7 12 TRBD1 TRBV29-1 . TGCAGCGTTGTACAGGGGGCCTACGAGCAGTACTTC CSVVQGAYEQYF
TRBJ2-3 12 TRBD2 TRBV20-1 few TGCAGTGCACTAGAACCGGGACTAGTAGAGTATTTT CSALEPGLVEYF
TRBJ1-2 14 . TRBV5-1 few TGCGCCAGCAGCTTGGCCCCAGGAAACTATGGCTACACCTTC CASSLAPGNYGYTF
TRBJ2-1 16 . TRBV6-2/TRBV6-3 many TGTGCCAGCAGGCAAGCCGGGACCTCAAACCTAAATGAGCAGTTCTTC CASRQAGTSNLNEQFF
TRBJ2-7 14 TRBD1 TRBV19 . TGTGCCAGTAGTAGCGACAGGGTTTCTGTCGAGCAGTACTTC CASSSDRVSVEQYF
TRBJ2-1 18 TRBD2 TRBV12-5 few TGTGCTAGTGGTTTGGCCTTAGCGGGAGGCCCCTCCTACAATGAGCAGTTCTTC CASGLALAGGPSYNEQFF
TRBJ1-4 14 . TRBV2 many TGTGCCAGCAGTGCTCAGGGATCCAATGAAAAACTGTTTTTT CASSAQGSNEKLFF
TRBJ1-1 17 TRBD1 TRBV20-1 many TGCAGTGCTAGATCTTCTACAGGGGAAGTTTGGGGCACTGAAGCTTTCTTT CSARSSTGEVWGTEAFF
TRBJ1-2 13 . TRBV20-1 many TGCAGTGCCAGCCCCGACAGTCTATATGGCTACACCTTC CSASPDSLYGYTF
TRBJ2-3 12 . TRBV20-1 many TGCAGTGCTAGAGGGGACACAGATACGCAGTATTTT CSARGDTDTQYF
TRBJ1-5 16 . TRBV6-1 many TGTGCCAGCAAGGGGCAGGGTGGGGAGGGTAATCAGCCCCAGCATTTT CASKGQGGEGNQPQHF
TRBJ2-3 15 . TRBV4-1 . TGCGCCAGCAGAGTCAGGGGCTCTAGCACAGATACGCAGTATTTT CASRVRGSSTDTQYF
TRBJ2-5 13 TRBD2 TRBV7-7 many TGTGCTAGCAGGGAGGGTGGAGAAGAGACCCAGTACTTC CASREGGEETQYF
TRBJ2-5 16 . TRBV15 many TGTGCCACCAGCAGAGATTCGGCTACTCGGGGGGAGACCCAGTACTTC CATSRDSATRGETQYF
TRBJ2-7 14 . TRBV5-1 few TGCGCCAGCAGGTCTCGGGGGCGGACCTACGAGCAGTACTTC CASRSRGRTYEQYF
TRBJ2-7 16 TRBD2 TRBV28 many TGTGCCAGCAGTTCATCGAGCGGGAGGGCCGAAAGCGAGCAGTACTTC CASSSSSGRAESEQYF
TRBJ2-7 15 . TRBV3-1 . TGTGCCAGCAGCCAAGGGTTGGGGGCAGAGTACGAGCAGTACTTC CASSQGLGAEYEQYF
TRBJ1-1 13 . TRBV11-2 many TGTGCCAGCAGCTTTGCCGAGGGGAGAACAGCTTTCTTT CASSFAEGRTAFF
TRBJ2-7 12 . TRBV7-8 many TGTGCCAGCAGCCCCATAAGGGGCGAGCAGTACTTC CASSPIRGEQYF
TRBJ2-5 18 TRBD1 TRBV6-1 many TGTGCCAGCAGTGTTAAAGTGGGGACAGGACTGTACCAAGAGACCCAGTACTTC CASSVKVGTGLYQETQYF
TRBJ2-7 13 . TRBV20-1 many TGCAGTGCTAGAGATCGTGCGGATTACGAGCAGTACTTC CSARDRADYEQYF
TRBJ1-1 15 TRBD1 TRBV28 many TGTGCCAGCAGTGCAAGACAGGGGGCTTTCACTGAAGCTTTCTTT CASSARQGAFTEAFF